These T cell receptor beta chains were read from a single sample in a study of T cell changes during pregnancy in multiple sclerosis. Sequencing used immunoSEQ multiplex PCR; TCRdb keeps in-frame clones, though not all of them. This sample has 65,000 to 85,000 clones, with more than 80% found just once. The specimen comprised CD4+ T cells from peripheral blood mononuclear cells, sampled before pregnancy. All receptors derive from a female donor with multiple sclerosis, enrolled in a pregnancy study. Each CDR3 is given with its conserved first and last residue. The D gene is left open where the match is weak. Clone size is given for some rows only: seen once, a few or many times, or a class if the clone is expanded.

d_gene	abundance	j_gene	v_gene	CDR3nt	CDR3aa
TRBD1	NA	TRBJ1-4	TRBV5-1	TGCGCCAGCAGCATGGGACAGGGGGCAACTAATGAAAAACTGTTTTTT	CASSMGQGATNEKLFF
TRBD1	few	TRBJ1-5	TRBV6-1	TGTGCCAGCAGTGACCAGGGGGCTCAGCCCCAGCATTTT	CASSDQGAQPQHF
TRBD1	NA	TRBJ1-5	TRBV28	TGTGCCAGCAGTTTATCAAAGGTCAGGGGGGCCTTTAGCAATCAGCCCCAGCATTTT	CASSLSKVRGAFSNQPQHF
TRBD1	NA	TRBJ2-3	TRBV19	TGTGCCAGTAGTATCCCTTCGACAGGGGGCACAGATACGCAGTATTTT	CASSIPSTGGTDTQYF
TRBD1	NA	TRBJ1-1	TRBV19	TGTGCCAGTACCAGCGGGACAGGGTGGGGGAACACTGAAGCTTTCTTT	CASTSGTGWGNTEAFF
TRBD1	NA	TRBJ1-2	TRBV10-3	TGTGCCATCAGTGCCGACAGGGGTGTCTATGGCTACACCTTC	CAISADRGVYGYTF
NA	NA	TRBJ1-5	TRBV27	TGTGCCAGCAGTTTTTCCACAACCAATCAGCCCCAGCATTTT	CASSFSTTNQPQHF
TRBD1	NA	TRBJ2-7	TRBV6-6	TGTGCCAGCAGTAGCCGGGACAGGGTTAACGAGCAGTACTTC	CASSSRDRVNEQYF
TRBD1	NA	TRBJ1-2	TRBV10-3	TGTGCCAGCTCAGGGGGTCCGGACGTATATAACTATGGCTACACCTTC	CASSGGPDVYNYGYTF
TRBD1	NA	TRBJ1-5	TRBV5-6	TGTGCCAGCAGTTCGGGACAGGTCAGCAATCAGCCCCAGCATTTT	CASSSGQVSNQPQHF
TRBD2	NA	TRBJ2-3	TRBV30	TGTGCCTGGAGTATCGCGGCGGGAGGGGTCACAGATACGCAGTATTTT	CAWSIAAGGVTDTQYF